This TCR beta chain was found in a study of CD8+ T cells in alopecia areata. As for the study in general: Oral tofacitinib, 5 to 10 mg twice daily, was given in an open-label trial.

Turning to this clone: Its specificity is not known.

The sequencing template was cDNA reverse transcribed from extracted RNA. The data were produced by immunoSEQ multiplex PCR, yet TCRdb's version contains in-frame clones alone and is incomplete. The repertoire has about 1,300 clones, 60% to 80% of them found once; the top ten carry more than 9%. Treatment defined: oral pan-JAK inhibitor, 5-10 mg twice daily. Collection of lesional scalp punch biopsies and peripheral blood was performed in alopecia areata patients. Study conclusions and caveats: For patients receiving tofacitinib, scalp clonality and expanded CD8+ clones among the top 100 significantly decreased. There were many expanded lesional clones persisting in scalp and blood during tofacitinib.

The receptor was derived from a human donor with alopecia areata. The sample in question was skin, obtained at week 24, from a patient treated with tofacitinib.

The CDR3 DNA is TGTGCCAGCAGTTTCGGGCCGGCGAACACTGAAGCTTTCTTT. This translates into CASSFGPANTEAFF. The chain couples TRBV27 to TRBJ1-1; D uncertain. The V end lost 3 bases, the J end lost 1 base, and 9 bases lay between the germline ends. CDR1 is MNHEY and CDR2 is SMNVEV in the germline V gene (reference sequence). CDR3 length: 14 amino acids.